Below are 26 T cell receptor beta chains sequenced from a single sample in a study of blood T cells in healthy people across ages. PCR was performed a second time for roughly 7 to 12 cycles using a sample-barcoded 5' primer and a J-beta primer mix. Using its own MiXCR run on the 5' RACE reads, TCRdb lists one record per CDR3 protein. The table lists more than 800,000 distinct CDR3 sequences, under 30% of them singletons. Source material: blood. These TCRs come from a woman aged 80 or over in good health.

This clonotype was counted many times. The chain has TRBV12-3 or TRBV12-4 and TRBJ2-1; D possibly corresponds to TRBD1 (6 bases). V shed 6 bases and J shed 2 bases, with 11 bases lying between them. CDR3 size: 14 residues. The CDR3, as DNA: TGTGCCAGCAGATACACAGGGACCTACAATGAGCAGTTCTTC. It codes for CASRYTGTYNEQFF.

The table lists this clonotype with many counts. The chain links TRBV24-1 to TRBJ2-1; 7 bases map to TRBD2. This CDR3 is built from 16 residues. Trimming took 0 bases from V and 7 from J; bases not matched to a gene: 8. The germline V gene has CDR1 KGHDR and CDR2 SFDVKD. Here the CDR3 reads CATSDLTWGGTNEQFF. The CDR3, as DNA: TGTGCCACCAGTGATTTGACGTGGGGGGGGACGAATGAGCAGTTCTTC.

This clonotype was counted ten times or more. The gene calls are TRBV12-3 or TRBV12-4 and TRBJ1-2; 7 nucleotides match TRBD1. The J segment lost 4 bases and the V segment lost 7 bases, leaving 9 bases of the junction unmatched. CDR3 length equals 14 residues. CDR3 residues: CASKPYTGVYGYTF. For the CDR3, the DNA is TGTGCCAGCAAACCCTACACAGGGGTCTATGGCTACACCTTC.

This clonotype has at least ten counts. This chain joins TRBV7-2 and TRBJ2-1; 9 bases are shared with TRBD2. The CDR3 consists of 18 residues. Germline V CDR1 and CDR2: SGHTA, FQGNSA. V lost 5 bases to trimming and J lost 7 bases; unmatched junction nucleotides: 18. As DNA, the CDR3 is TGTGCCAGCAGCCTTGTTTATCACGGCGGGGGGGCCGGGAATGAGCAGTTCTTC. Its translation is CASSLVYHGGGAGNEQFF.

This clonotype was picked up many times. The chain links TRBV20-1 to TRBJ1-2; the D is unclear. Germline assignment: CDR1 DFQATT and CDR2 SNEGSKA (reference sequence). Trimming pared 0 bases from V and 12 bases from J, leaving 5 bases between. This CDR3 contains 9 residues. In DNA form, the CDR3 reads TGCAGTGCTAGAGATATCCACACCTTC. The encoded protein is CSARDIHTF.

This clonotype has at least ten counts. The rearrangement uses TRBV10-2 and TRBJ2-1; the match to TRBD2 covers 11 bases. The CDR3 loop spans 16 amino acids. Germline loops: CDR1 WSHSY, CDR2 SAAADI. V lost 8 bases and J lost 10; bases outside the gene matches: 16. CDR3 region: CASGGSTSGGSGEQFF. CDR3 nucleotides: TGCGCCAGCGGGGGCTCAACTAGCGGGGGATCAGGGGAGCAGTTCTTC.

Regarding this clonotype: A much larger clonotype is one base distant, so this may be a read error. The chain joins TRBV20-1 to TRBJ2-4, with 12 bases fitting TRBD2. The J call is doubtful: the DNA matches TRBJ2-5 better. This CDR3 is built from 17 residues. Germline values: CDR1 DFQATT, CDR2 SNEGSKA (reference sequence). The CDR3 DNA reads TGCAGTGCCGAGATAGGGTCCGGACTAGCGGGGAGAGAGACCCAGTACTTC. Translated: CSAEIGSGLAGRETQYF.

This clonotype was counted only a few times. The chain combines TRBV6-2 or TRBV6-3 with TRBJ1-1; D is unresolved. Germline V gene sequence: CDR1 MNHEY, CDR2 SVGEGT. The CDR3 is made up of 13 amino acids. The V and J ends lost 4 bases and 4 bases respectively, with 10 bases between them. The CDR3 DNA reads as TGTGCCAGCAGTTGGAGTCTCCCCACTGAAGCTTTCTTT. Its protein product is CASSWSLPTEAFF.

This clonotype was observed at least ten times. The chain carries TRBV9 and TRBJ2-5; D unclear. The V and J ends lost 5 bases and 1 base respectively, with 9 bases between them. CDR3 length: 13 amino acids. From germline, CDR1 is SGDLS and CDR2 YYNGEE. The CDR3 spells CASSRASQETQYF. CDR3 DNA sequence: TGTGCCAGCAGTCGCGCATCCCAAGAGACCCAGTACTTC.

With respect to this clonotype: The junction shows a germline mismatch at one end, possibly a read error. The V call is TRBV7-2, the J call TRBJ2-6; possible D gene TRBD1, 5 bases. This CDR3 region has 16 residues. Germline CDR1 reads SGHTA; CDR2 reads FQGNSA. In DNA, the CDR3 is TGTGCCAGCAGCTTAGTTGGAGTCTCTGGGGCCAACGTCCGGACTTTC. It encodes CASSLVGVSGANVRTF.

This chain connects TRBV29-1 to TRBJ2-4; D remains ambiguous. The J call is doubtful: the DNA matches TRBJ2-7 better. This CDR3 contains 12 residues. The V gene's germline CDR1 is SQVTM and CDR2 ANQGSEA. The CDR3 here is CSVEENNYEQYF. The DNA for the CDR3 is TGCAGCGTTGAAGAAAACAACTACGAGCAGTACTTC.

This clonotype was counted at least ten times. This may be a read error: a much more frequent sequence differs by one nucleotide. J is TRBJ2-7 and V is TRBV7-2; D unresolved. V gave up 1 base and J gave up 7 bases, with 11 bases separating them. Germline loops: CDR1 SGHTA, CDR2 FQGNSA. This CDR3 has 13 residues. The chain's CDR3 is CASSLGLGNEQYF. The CDR3 DNA sequence: TGTGCCAGCAGCTTAGGGCTGGGAAATGAGCAGTACTTC.

This sequence joins TRBV20-1 and TRBJ2-7; TRBD2 matches at 7 bases. Per germline, CDR1 DFQATT and CDR2 SNEGSKA (reference sequence). CDR3 length equals 16 residues. Trimming cost V 1 base and J 1 base; bases outside gene matches: 10. This chain's CDR3 is CSARVGGGIRSYEQYF. DNA for the CDR3: TGCAGTGCTAGAGTTGGGGGGGGAATTCGGTCCTACGAGCAGTACTTC.

This clonotype was picked up many times. The rearrangement joins TRBV20-1 to TRBJ1-2; D possibly corresponds to TRBD1 (6 bases). V was clipped by 5 bases and J by 4 bases, with 14 bases between them. This CDR3 has 13 residues. Germline V gives CDR1 DFQATT, CDR2 SNEGSKA (reference sequence). The CDR3 DNA is TGCAGTGCTTGGGACTCGGGGGCCTATGGCTACACCTTC. Translation: CSAWDSGAYGYTF.

The chain links TRBV19 to TRBJ2-5; 7 bases fit TRBD1. Per the germline V gene, CDR1 is LNHDA and CDR2 is SQIVND (reference sequence). Trimming removed 6 bases from V and 6 bases from J; junction bases left unmatched: 13. This CDR3 region has 15 residues. CDR3 protein: CASSPTRGRGKTQYF. Written as DNA, the CDR3 is TGTGCCAGTAGCCCAACGAGGGGCAGGGGGAAGACCCAGTACTTC.

J is TRBJ2-1 and V is TRBV12-3 or TRBV12-4; 8 nucleotides align to TRBD2. This CDR3 has 13 amino acids. V lost 5 bases to trimming and J lost 10 bases; unmatched junction nucleotides: 7. The CDR3 protein is CASSNGGAREQFF. In nucleotides, the CDR3 is TGTGCCAGCAGTAACGGGGGGGCTCGGGAGCAGTTCTTC.

This clonotype was recorded many times. This sequence joins TRBV7-9 and TRBJ2-1; a possible D gene is TRBD2 (5 bases). Germline V lookup: CDR1 SEHNR, CDR2 FQNEAQ (reference sequence). This CDR3 is 14 amino acids long. Trimming removed 5 bases from V and 4 bases from J, with 12 bases in between. Here the CDR3 reads CASSAGSGYNEQFF. CDR3 nucleotides: TGTGCCAGCAGCGCAGGTTCGGGGTACAATGAGCAGTTCTTC. Complete variable domain (other parts from reference TRBV7-9 and TRBJ2-1): DTGVSQNPRHKITKRGQNVTFRCDPISEHNRLYWYRQTLGQGPEFLTYFQNEAQLEKSRLLSDRFSAERPKGSFSTLEIQRTEQGDSAMYLCASSAGSGYNEQFFGPGTRLTVL.

Remarks on this clonotype: A much larger clone lies a single base off, so this may be a read error. Without the conserved terminal phenylalanine or tryptophan, this CDR3 likely stems from a read error. The rearrangement uses TRBV5-6 and TRBJ2-3; 9 nucleotides line up with TRBD1. The CDR3 totals 14 residues. CDR1 and CDR2 (germline): SGHDT, YYEEEE. V gave up 6 bases and J gave up 4 bases; unmatched junction bases: 6. The CDR3 is CASIQDRGADTQYL. CDR3 DNA sequence: TGTGCCAGCATCCAGGACAGGGGCGCAGATACGCAGTATTTG.

This clonotype was picked up a small number of times. The chain joins TRBV15 to TRBJ1-2; D is ambiguous. Trimming cost V 2 bases and J 4 bases, with 11 bases left between them. The germline gives CDR1 LNHNV, CDR2 YYDKDF (reference sequence). This CDR3 has 14 amino acids. For the CDR3, the DNA is TGTGCCACCAGCAGAAGAGGGAGAGCCTATGGCTACACCTTC. Translation gives CATSRRGRAYGYTF.

On this clonotype: A much larger clonotype is one base distant, so this may be a read error. J is TRBJ2-7 and V is TRBV28, with a tentative D call TRBD1 (5 bases). CDR1 and CDR2 from the germline V gene are MDHEN and SYDVKM. The CDR3 has 12 amino acids. In nucleotides, the CDR3 is TGTGTCAGCAGTCCAGGGTACGGCGAGCAGTACTTC. Translation gives CVSSPGYGEQYF.

There are many counts of this clonotype. The genes are TRBV29-1 and TRBJ2-1; tentatively, D is TRBD1 (5 bases). CDR1 SQVTM and CDR2 ANQGSEA come from the germline V gene. V shed 4 bases and J shed 6 bases, with 7 bases lying between them. This CDR3 comprises 11 residues. CDR3 DNA sequence: TGCAGCGTTGGACAGATCAATGAGCAGTTCTTC. Its protein is CSVGQINEQFF.

This clonotype was counted between two and nine times. The rearrangement joins TRBV9 to TRBJ1-6; TRBD1 is a possible D gene (5 bases). V gave up 3 bases and J gave up 0 bases, with 13 bases separating them. This CDR3 spans 17 amino acids. Germline V CDR1 and CDR2: SGDLS, YYNGEE. The CDR3 DNA reads TGTGCCAGCAGCGCTACGCACAGGAGCTCCTATAATTCACCCCTCCACTTT. This codes for CASSATHRSSYNSPLHF.

This clonotype was seen many times. V is TRBV7-2 and J is TRBJ2-1, with 14 bases matching TRBD2. This CDR3 region has 18 residues. Germline V CDR1 and CDR2: SGHTA, FQGNSA. V dropped 4 bases and J dropped 10; count of bases not matched to a gene: 15. The CDR3: CASSSIPSTSGGAVEQFF. CDR3 coding DNA: TGTGCCAGCAGCTCGATCCCCTCGACTAGCGGGGGGGCCGTCGAGCAGTTCTTC. The complete variable domain, with remaining parts taken from reference TRBV7-2 and TRBJ2-1, reads GAGVSQSPSNKVTEKGKDVELRCDPISGHTALYWYRQSLGQGLEFLIYFQGNSAPDKSGLPSDRFSAERTGGSVSTLTIQRTQQEDSAVYLCASSSIPSTSGGAVEQFFGPGTRLTVL.

The CDR3 is CASSQKGGSNQPQHF. DNA of the CDR3: TGTGCCAGCAGCCAAAAAGGAGGGAGCAATCAGCCCCAGCATTTT. The chain combines TRBV3-1 with TRBJ1-5; no reliable D call. The CDR3 is 15 amino acids. CDR1 is LGHDT and CDR2 is YNNKEL in the germline V gene (reference sequence). V was shortened by 2 bases and J by 1 base, with 9 bases between the two germline ends.

This clonotype turned up a few times. This may arise from a read error, as a much more abundant clone is one base away. The genes are TRBV12-3 or TRBV12-4 and TRBJ2-1; D ambiguous. With the DNA end fitting TRBJ2-7 better, the J assignment may be wrong. The CDR3 covers 14 residues. The CDR3 reads CASSFSSSYNEQYF. The CDR3, as DNA: TGTGCCAGCAGTTTCTCAAGCTCCTACAATGAGCAGTACTTC.

This clonotype was observed many times. V gene TRBV25-1 combines with J gene TRBJ2-7; the D is unclear. Germline V gene data show CDR1 as MGHDK and CDR2 as SYGVNS. Trimming took off 7 bases at V and 3 bases at J, with 7 bases between the two ends. CDR3 size: 11 residues. CDR3 loop: CASKSGYEQYF. The CDR3 DNA reads TGTGCCAGCAAGTCCGGCTACGAGCAGTACTTC.